These T cell receptor beta chains were read from a single sample in a study of T cell repertoires in cytomegalovirus infection. TCRdb re-called the reads with MiXCR, one entry per CDR3 protein. The sample records fewer than 350,000 distinct CDR3 sequences, 8% to 10% being singletons. Sequencing was carried out using PBMCs. The receptors here all came from a human donor in good health (CMV status not recorded). Some clones in this sample may be carry-over from other donors' samples. Both conserved end residues are part of each CDR3. The D gene is left open where the match is weak. The size of a clone is reported for some rows only, either as once, few or many, or as a class for expanded clones.

abundance,j_gene,v_gene,d_gene,CDR3nt,CDR3aa
.,TRBJ1-1,TRBV7-2,.,TGTGCCAGCAGCTTAGTCGAAGGGACCATGAACACTGAAGCTTTCTTT,CASSLVEGTMNTEAFF
many,TRBJ2-1,TRBV7-2,.,TGTGCCAGCAGCTTAGTAGGCTACATCGAGCAGTTCTTC,CASSLVGYIEQFF
.,TRBJ2-5,TRBV25-1,.,TGTGCCAGCAGTGAATTGAATCCTAGCCGCCAAGAGACCCAGTACTTC,CASSELNPSRQETQYF
many,TRBJ2-1,TRBV30,.,TGTGCCTGGAGTGAAGGACAAACCTACAATGAGCAGTTCTTC,CAWSEGQTYNEQFF
few,TRBJ2-7,TRBV6-5,.,TGTGCCAGCAGGGCCGGAGGGGAGAGCTCCTACGAGCAGTACTTC,CASRAGGESSYEQYF
many,TRBJ2-3,TRBV7-9,TRBD1,TGTGCCAGCAGCCCGGAAGGGACAGGGATGAATACGCAGTATTTT,CASSPEGTGMNTQYF
few,TRBJ2-1,TRBV7-4,TRBD2,TGTGCCAGCAGCTTAGGGGCCGGGACTAGCGGATACAATGAGCAGTTCTTC,CASSLGAGTSGYNEQFF
many,TRBJ2-5,TRBV6-2/TRBV6-3,.,TGTGCCAGCAGTTATCGCGGCCAGGGAGCCATCCAAGAGACCCAGTACTTC,CASSYRGQGAIQETQYF
.,TRBJ2-7,TRBV19,.,TGTGCCAGTAGTCCCCACCTACACTACGAGCAGTACTTC,CASSPHLHYEQYF
many,TRBJ2-5,TRBV7-2,.,TGTGCCAGCAGCTTACACCGTCTGGCGGGCTCCGGGGAGACCCAGTACTTC,CASSLHRLAGSGETQYF
many,TRBJ2-3,TRBV20-1,.,TGCAGTGCTAATCAGGATACGCAGTATTTT,CSANQDTQYF
.,TRBJ2-5,TRBV20-1,TRBD2,TGCAGTGCTAGAGATCAGCGGGGGGCGGGGGAGACCCAGTACTTC,CSARDQRGAGETQYF
many,TRBJ1-2,TRBV7-9,TRBD1,TGTGCCATCTCCCGGACAGGGTTAAACTATGGCTACACCTTC,CAISRTGLNYGYTF
.,TRBJ2-7,TRBV7-2,.,TGTGCCAGCAGCTCCCAAACCTACGAGCAGTACTTC,CASSSQTYEQYF
many,TRBJ1-5,TRBV7-9,.,TGTGCCAGCAGCCTAGTGGCGGAGGGTACTCTTCAGCCCCAGCATTTT,CASSLVAEGTLQPQHF
few,TRBJ2-1,TRBV7-6,.,TGTGCCAGCAGCTTAGGGATGAATGAGCAGTTCTTC,CASSLGMNEQFF
few,TRBJ2-3,TRBV7-3,.,TGTGCCAGCAGCCCGGTGGGGGGAGAGGGGGAAGATACGCAGTATTTT,CASSPVGGEGEDTQYF
few,TRBJ2-3,TRBV6-2/TRBV6-3,.,TGTGCCAGCAGTTACCCCCAGCGCGCGCAGTATTTT,CASSYPQRAQYF
many,TRBJ1-6,TRBV7-2,TRBD1,TGTGCCAGCAGCTCCATGACAGGGGTTAGATCACCCCTCCACTTT,CASSSMTGVRSPLHF
many,TRBJ1-5,TRBV12-3/TRBV12-4,.,TGTGCCAGCAGTTTCCGGGGGAGATATCAGCCCCAGCATTTT,CASSFRGRYQPQHF
.,TRBJ2-2,TRBV12-3/TRBV12-4,.,TGTGCCAGCAGGGACACCGGGGAGCTGTTTTTT,CASRDTGELFF
many,TRBJ2-7,TRBV6-1,TRBD2,TGTGCCAGCAGTCGGAAGGGACTAGCGGAAGGCGAGCAGTACTTC,CASSRKGLAEGEQYF
few,TRBJ2-2,TRBV5-4,.,TGTGCCAGTAGAGTCGGGACACTAAACACCGGGGAGCTGTTTTTT,CASRVGTLNTGELFF
few,TRBJ2-1,TRBV15,TRBD1,TGTGCCACCAGCGGGACAGGGAGAACGTCCTACAATGAGCAGTTCTTC,CATSGTGRTSYNEQFF
.,TRBJ2-3,TRBV6-1,TRBD2,TGTGCCAGCCATCCTAGCGGGAGGGCCTGGGCAGATACGCAGTATTTT,CASHPSGRAWADTQYF
many,TRBJ2-7,TRBV7-6,TRBD2,TGTGCCAGCAGCTTACCCCAGCGGGAGGGCCGGGACGAGCAGTACTTC,CASSLPQREGRDEQYF
few,TRBJ1-5,TRBV4-1,TRBD1,TGCGCCAGCAGCCAACCTAAAGGGACAGGGGCTTATAGCAATCAGCCCCAGCATTTT,CASSQPKGTGAYSNQPQHF
.,TRBJ2-3,TRBV2,TRBD2,TGTGCCAGCAGTGAACCCCGGGACCTAACCTTCAGCGGGAGAGGAGATACGCAGTATTTT,CASSEPRDLTFSGRGDTQYF
.,TRBJ1-6,TRBV18,.,TGTGCCAGCTCGCCGGACACCGCCTATGCTTTGAATTCACCCCTCCACTTT,CASSPDTAYALNSPLHF